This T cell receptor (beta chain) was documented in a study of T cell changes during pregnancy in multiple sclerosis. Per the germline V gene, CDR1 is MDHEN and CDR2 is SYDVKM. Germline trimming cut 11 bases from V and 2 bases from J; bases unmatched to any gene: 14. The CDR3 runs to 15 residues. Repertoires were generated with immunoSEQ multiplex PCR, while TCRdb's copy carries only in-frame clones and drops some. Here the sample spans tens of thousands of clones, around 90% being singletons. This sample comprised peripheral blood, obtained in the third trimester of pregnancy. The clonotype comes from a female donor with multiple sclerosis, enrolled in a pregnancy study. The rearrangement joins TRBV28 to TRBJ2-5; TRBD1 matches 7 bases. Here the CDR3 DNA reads TGTGCCTCAATACGGGACAGCACGAGGCAAGAGACCCAGTACTTC. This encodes CASIRDSTRQETQYF. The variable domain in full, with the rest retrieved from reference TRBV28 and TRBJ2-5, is DVKVTQSSRYLVKRTGEKVFLECVQDMDHENMFWYRQDPGLGLRLIYFSYDVKMKEKGDIPEGYSVSREKKERFSLILESASTNQTSMYLCASIRDSTRQETQYFGPGTRLLVL.